The T cell receptor beta chain described here comes from a study of cytomegalovirus exposure and HLA in healthy donors. The CDR3 is made up of 15 amino acids. The V and J ends lost 4 bases and 0 bases respectively, with 11 bases between them. The germline V gene has CDR1 SGHRS and CDR2 YFSETQ. Primers included in the PCR were 60 Vbeta and 13 Jbeta primers. The table came from immunoSEQ multiplex PCR; TCRdb's copy has only in-frame clones and leaves some out. The sample contains about 120,000 clones, around 80% of which appear only once. The sample comprised PBMCs. The clonotype was recovered from a man younger than 40 in good health and CMV-seropositive. The gene calls are TRBV5-1 and TRBJ2-1, with D unresolved. This chain's CDR3 is CASSPKYSSYNEQFF. The DNA of the CDR3 is TGCGCCAGCAGCCCTAAGTATAGCTCCTACAATGAGCAGTTCTTC.